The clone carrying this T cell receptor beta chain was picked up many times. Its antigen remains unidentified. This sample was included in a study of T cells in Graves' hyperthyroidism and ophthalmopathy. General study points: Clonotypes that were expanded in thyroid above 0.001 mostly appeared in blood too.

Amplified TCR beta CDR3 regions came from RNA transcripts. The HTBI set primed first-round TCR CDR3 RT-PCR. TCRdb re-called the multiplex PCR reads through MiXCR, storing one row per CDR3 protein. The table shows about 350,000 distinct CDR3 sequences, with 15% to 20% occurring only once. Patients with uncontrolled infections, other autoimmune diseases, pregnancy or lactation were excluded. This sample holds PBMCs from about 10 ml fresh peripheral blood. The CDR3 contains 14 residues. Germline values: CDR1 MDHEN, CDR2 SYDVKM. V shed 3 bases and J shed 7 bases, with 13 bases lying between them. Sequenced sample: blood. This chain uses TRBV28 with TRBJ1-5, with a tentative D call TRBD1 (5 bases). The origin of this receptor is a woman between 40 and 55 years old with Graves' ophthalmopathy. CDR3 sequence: CASSLIAGQQPQHF. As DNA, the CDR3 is TGTGCCAGCAGTTTGATCGCGGGGCAACAGCCCCAGCATTTT.